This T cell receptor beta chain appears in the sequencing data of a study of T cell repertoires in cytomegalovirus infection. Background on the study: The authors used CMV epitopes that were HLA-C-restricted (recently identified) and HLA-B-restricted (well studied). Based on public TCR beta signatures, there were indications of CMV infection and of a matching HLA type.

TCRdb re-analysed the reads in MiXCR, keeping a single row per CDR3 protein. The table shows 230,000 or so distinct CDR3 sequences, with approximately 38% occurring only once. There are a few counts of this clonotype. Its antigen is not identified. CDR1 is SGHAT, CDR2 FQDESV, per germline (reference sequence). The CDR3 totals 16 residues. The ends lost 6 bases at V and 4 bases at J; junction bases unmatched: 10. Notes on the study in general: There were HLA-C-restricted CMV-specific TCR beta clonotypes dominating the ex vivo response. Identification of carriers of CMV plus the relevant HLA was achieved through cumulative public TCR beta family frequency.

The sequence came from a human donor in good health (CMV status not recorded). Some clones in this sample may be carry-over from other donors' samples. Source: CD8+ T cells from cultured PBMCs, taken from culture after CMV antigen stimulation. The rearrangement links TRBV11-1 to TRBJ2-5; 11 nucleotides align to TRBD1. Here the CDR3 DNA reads TGTGCCAGCAGGAACCCCGGACAGGGGGCCGGAGAGACCCAGTACTTC. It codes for CASRNPGQGAGETQYF.